These 22 T cell receptor beta chains came from one sample sequenced in a study of prognosis after radiotherapy for stage I lung cancer. Two-round multiplex PCR, the amplification method, yielded TCR beta CDR3 from genomic DNA. Primers were specific to each TRBV and TRBJ gene in first-round PCR. From the multiplex PCR reads, TCRdb called clonotypes with MiXCR, one entry per CDR3 protein. The repertoire holds under 35,000 distinct CDR3 sequences, with 35% to 45% as singletons. Sequenced material: PBMCs, taken before or after stereotactic body radiation therapy (not recorded which). The origin of the receptors is a donor aged 50 or older with non-small cell lung cancer.

This rearrangement joins TRBV12-3 or TRBV12-4 to TRBJ2-1; possibly TRBD2 for D (6 bases). The CDR3 runs to 15 residues. Between the trimmed V and J ends, which lost 7 bases and 7 bases, there was a span of 20 bases. CDR3 residues: CASIGVHREPNEQFF. The CDR3, as DNA: TGTGCCAGCATTGGAGTCCATCGGGAGCCAAATGAGCAGTTCTTC.

In this sample, this clonotype turned up many times. The chain carries TRBV6-1 and TRBJ2-7; D is ambiguous. The CDR3 covers 13 residues. Looked up from germline, CDR1 is MNHNS and CDR2 is SASEGT. V lost 7 bases and J 2 bases, leaving 12 bases between the germline ends. The DNA for the CDR3 is TGTGCCAGCACTGTGCTACCGGCCTACGAGCAGTACTTC. It codes for CASTVLPAYEQYF.

This clonotype is medium-sized within its sample. The DNA for the CDR3 is TGTGCCTGGAGGCGGACAGACGGTCCCCTCCACTTT. It specifies CAWRRTDGPLHF. The rearrangement joins TRBV30 to TRBJ1-6, with TRBD1 as a possible D gene (6 bases). This CDR3 spans 12 amino acids. The germline V gene has CDR1 GTSNPN and CDR2 SVGIG (reference sequence). The V and J ends lost 3 bases and 13 bases respectively, with 13 bases between them.

This clonotype was detected ten times or more. V is TRBV12-3 or TRBV12-4 and J is TRBJ2-2, with D hard to call. The CDR3 is 15 amino acids. Trimming took 2 bases from V and 1 from J, leaving 8 bases between them. The CDR3 DNA follows: TGTGCCAGCAGTTTAACAGCGCTGAACACCGGGGAGCTGTTTTTT. This codes for CASSLTALNTGELFF.

The J gene is TRBJ2-7, the V gene TRBV7-2; D is unclear. The germline V and J ends were trimmed by 2 bases and 0 bases, with 5 bases remaining between them. Germline V gene data show CDR1 as SGHTA and CDR2 as FQGNSA. The CDR3 sequence is 13 residues long. The CDR3 bases are TGTGCCAGCAGCTTACAGGCCTCCTACGAGCAGTACTTC. It yields the protein CASSLQASYEQYF. The whole variable domain, filled in from reference TRBV7-2 and TRBJ2-7, reads GAGVSQSPSNKVTEKGKDVELRCDPISGHTALYWYRQSLGQGLEFLIYFQGNSAPDKSGLPSDRFSAERTGGSVSTLTIQRTQQEDSAVYLCASSLQASYEQYFGPGTRLTVT.

This clonotype was picked up many times. This chain uses TRBV13 with TRBJ1-3, with TRBD1 as a possible D gene (5 bases). Germline CDR1 reads PRHDT; CDR2 reads FYEKMQ (reference sequence). The V end was cut by 6 bases, the J end by 3 bases, with 21 bases between. The CDR3 runs 17 residues. The CDR3 loop reads CASRPIPGGNHGNTIYF. DNA of the CDR3: TGTGCCAGCAGACCAATACCGGGGGGGAACCATGGAAACACCATATATTTT.

This clonotype was counted many times. The chain recombines TRBV18 with TRBJ1-1; tentative D call: TRBD1 (5 bases). Per germline, CDR1 KGHSH and CDR2 LQKENI. This CDR3 has 16 amino acids. The V and J ends lost 4 bases and 3 bases respectively, with 18 bases between them. The CDR3 loop is CASSQRGIRMDTEAFF. CDR3 coding DNA: TGTGCCAGCTCACAACGGGGCATTAGGATGGACACTGAAGCTTTCTTT. Combining the CDR3 with reference TRBV18 and TRBJ1-1 gives the whole variable domain NAGVMQNPRHLVRRRGQEARLRCSPMKGHSHVYWYRQLPEEGLKFMVYLQKENIIDESGMPKERFSAEFPKEGPSILRIQQVVRGDSAAYFCASSQRGIRMDTEAFFGQGTRLTVV.

This chain uses TRBV20-1 with TRBJ2-7; a possible D gene is TRBD1 (6 bases). With 2 bases removed from V and 2 bases from J, the gap between germline ends came to 13 bases. Germline CDR1 and CDR2: DFQATT and SNEGSKA (reference sequence). The CDR3 contains 14 residues. Written as DNA, the CDR3 is TGCAGTGCTAGAACGGACAGCGGAACCTACGAGCAGTACTTC. Encoded protein: CSARTDSGTYEQYF.

Concerning this clonotype: Since a much larger clone is just one base distant, this may be a read error. The rearrangement links TRBV18 to TRBJ2-5, with D unclear. Germline CDR1 KGHSH, CDR2 LQKENI. The CDR3 is made up of 12 amino acids. The CDR3 nucleotides read TGTGCCAACTCACCATTCCAAGAGACCCAGTACTTC. The encoded protein is CANSPFQETQYF.

The chain couples TRBV7-2 to TRBJ1-2, with D tentatively TRBD1 (6 bases). The CDR3 covers 16 residues. Trimming removed 1 base at V and 4 bases at J, with 16 bases between. Germline V gene lookup returns CDR1 SGHTA and CDR2 FQGNSA. CDR3 region: CASSLGGGGRIYGYTF. DNA of the CDR3: TGTGCCAGCAGCTTAGGGGGCGGGGGGCGGATCTATGGCTACACCTTC.

This clonotype was observed a handful of times. A much bigger clone sits one base away, suggesting this may be a read error. V and J are TRBV10-3 and TRBJ1-1; D not certain. In germline, CDR1 is ENHRY, CDR2 SYGVKD. The V gene lost 10 bases and the J gene lost 4 bases, with 16 bases spanning the gap. This CDR3 comprises 13 residues. As DNA, the CDR3 is TGTGCCACCTCACCGGGGTCGGGCACTGAAGCTTTCTTT. Translating it yields CATSPGSGTEAFF.

Many counts were recorded for this clonotype. The rearrangement joins TRBV18 to TRBJ1-1; no definite D call. Germline V gene lookup returns CDR1 KGHSH and CDR2 LQKENI. The CDR3 has 13 amino acids. V shed 3 bases and J shed 1 base, with 6 bases lying between them. CDR3 amino acids: CASSPVENTEAFF. CDR3 DNA: TGTGCCAGCTCACCGGTAGAGAACACTGAAGCTTTCTTT.

This clonotype showed up many times. The CDR3 DNA reads as TGTGCCAGCAGATCCACAGGGGCGAACACCGGGGAGCTGTTTTTT. It is translated as CASRSTGANTGELFF. This sequence joins TRBV5-6 and TRBJ2-2, with TRBD1 matching 7 bases. Germline CDR1 reads SGHDT; CDR2 reads YYEEEE. The length of the CDR3 is 15 residues. V shed 5 bases, J shed 0 bases, and the junction held 4 bases outside the gene matches.

This clonotype was recorded at least ten times. The J gene is TRBJ2-1, the V gene TRBV11-3; D could derive from TRBD1 or TRBD2 (5 bases each). Germline CDR1 SGHNT, CDR2 YENEEA. V was clipped by 5 bases and J by 12 bases, with 14 bases between them. This CDR3 is 12 amino acids long. In DNA form, the CDR3 reads TGTGCCAGCAGCCGGGACGGAGTCTCGCAGTTCTTC. It encodes CASSRDGVSQFF.

The chain combines TRBV20-1 with TRBJ2-3; 11 bases fit TRBD2. CDR3 size: 14 residues. Germline CDR1 reads DFQATT; CDR2 reads SNEGSKA (reference sequence). Unmatched junction bases numbered 2, after V lost 3 bases and J lost 3 bases. CDR3 loop: CSASRTSGTDTQYF. The CDR3 coding sequence is TGCAGTGCTAGTAGGACTAGCGGGACAGATACGCAGTATTTT.

The CDR3 nucleotides read TGTGCCAGCAGCTCGTCGAACACCGGGGAGCTGTTTTTT. Translating it yields CASSSSNTGELFF. The chain recombines TRBV7-2 with TRBJ2-2; D remains ambiguous. Trimming took off 4 bases at V and 0 bases at J, with 3 bases between the two ends. The germline CDR1 and CDR2 sequences are SGHTA and FQGNSA. The CDR3 is made up of 13 amino acids.

With regard to this clonotype: The junction departs from germline at one end; a sequencing error may be responsible. The chain combines TRBV28 with TRBJ1-2; D gene uncertain. CDR3 length: 14 amino acids. CDR1 and CDR2 (germline): MDHEN, SYDVKM. CDR3 in amino acids: CVSTQTPMDYGYTF. The CDR3 DNA is TGTGTCAGCACGCAAACACCCATGGACTATGGCTACACCTTC.

This clonotype was detected only once. This likely came from a read error, as a far larger clone is one base away. This chain connects TRBV2 to TRBJ1-2; no definite D call. Germline lookup yields CDR1 SNHLY and CDR2 FYNNEI. This CDR3 has 13 amino acids. V dropped 6 bases and J dropped 2 bases, with 10 bases sitting between them. Here the CDR3 DNA reads TGTGCCAGCAGCCGTAACATAAACTATGGCTACACCTTC. Translation: CASSRNINYGYTF. The entire variable domain, with the rest obtained from reference TRBV2 and TRBJ1-2, is as follows: EPEVTQTPSHQVTQMGQEVILRCVPISNHLYFYWYRQILGQKVEFLVSFYNNEISEKSEIFDDQFSVERPDGSNFTLKIRSTKLEDSAMYFCASSRNINYGYTFGSGTRLTVV.

The gene calls are TRBV5-1 and TRBJ2-3, with 9 bases matching TRBD2. The germline CDR1 and CDR2 sequences are SGHRS and YFSETQ. CDR3 length: 15 residues. The V and J ends lost 3 bases and 6 bases, in that order; junction bases with no gene match: 8. The CDR3 loop reads CASSSPPAGGDTQYF. The CDR3 DNA follows: TGCGCCAGCAGCTCCCCCCCGGCGGGAGGGGATACGCAGTATTTT.

The rearrangement uses TRBV9 and TRBJ1-1; TRBD1 aligns across 7 bases. In germline, CDR1 is SGDLS, CDR2 YYNGEE. This CDR3 is 13 amino acids long. J was trimmed by 8 bases and V by 0 bases; bases with no gene match: 4. DNA of the CDR3: TGTGCCAGCAGCGTAGCGATAGGGGGCGAAGCTTTCTTT. Its translation: CASSVAIGGEAFF.

Many counts were recorded for this clonotype. V gene TRBV28 combines with J gene TRBJ2-5; no firm D call. CDR1 is MDHEN, CDR2 SYDVKM, per germline. Trimming took off 3 bases at V and 1 base at J, with 3 bases between the two ends. The CDR3 spans 12 residues. CDR3 residues: CASSLVQETQYF. The CDR3 DNA reads as TGTGCCAGCAGTTTGGTCCAAGAGACCCAGTACTTC.

This clonotype is a singleton in its sample. A much larger clone differs by one base, so this may be a read error. The chain carries TRBV4-2 and TRBJ2-2; D ambiguous. The CDR3 is made up of 16 amino acids. The germline CDR1 and CDR2 sequences are LGHNA and YNFKEQ. V was pared by 0 bases and J by 3 bases, with 11 bases between. The CDR3 reads CASSQESWTDTGELFF. The CDR3 nucleotides read TGTGCCAGCAGCCAAGAGTCGTGGACGGACACCGGGGAGCTGTTTTTT.